This note documents a single TCR beta chain sequence. This sample stems from a study of blood T cell repertoires in COVID-19. CDR3 length equals 13 residues. The junction had 4 bases not matched to a gene; V was cut back by 7 bases and J by 2 bases. CDR1 and CDR2 (germline): MNHEY, SVGAGI. Profiled with immunoSEQ multiplex PCR; TCRdb holds only in-frame clones, not every one. Of 35,000 to 40,000 clones in the sample, roughly 87% were seen once. The receptor was isolated from a human donor in a cohort sampled during active COVID-19. The J gene is TRBJ1-2, the V gene TRBV6-5, with 7 bases aligning to TRBD1. Source material: peripheral blood. Written as DNA, the CDR3 is TGTGCCAGCAACTCACAGGGGAACTATGGCTACACCTTC. Amino acid sequence: CASNSQGNYGYTF.